This T cell receptor (beta chain) was recorded in a study of graft-versus-host responses after intestinal transplantation. A remark on this clone: The antigen remains unidentified.

V was pared by 6 bases and J by 2 bases, with 16 bases between. Looked up from germline, CDR1 is MDHEN and CDR2 is SYDVKM. This CDR3 is 15 amino acids long. Measured with immunoSEQ multiplex PCR; TCRdb has only the in-frame clones, and not every one. The data hold about 110,000 clones, with about 92% observed a single time. Specimen: unstimulated CD8+ T cells sorted from spleen or lymph node cells, collected before transplant. The chain uses TRBV28 and TRBJ2-5; a weak D match, TRBD1 (6 bases). The sequence was collected from a human donor who was the organ donor for an intestinal transplant. The CDR3 region is CASSSRGRGQETQYF. The CDR3 region has the DNA TGTGCCAGCAGCTCGAGGGGGAGAGGGCAAGAGACCCAGTACTTC.